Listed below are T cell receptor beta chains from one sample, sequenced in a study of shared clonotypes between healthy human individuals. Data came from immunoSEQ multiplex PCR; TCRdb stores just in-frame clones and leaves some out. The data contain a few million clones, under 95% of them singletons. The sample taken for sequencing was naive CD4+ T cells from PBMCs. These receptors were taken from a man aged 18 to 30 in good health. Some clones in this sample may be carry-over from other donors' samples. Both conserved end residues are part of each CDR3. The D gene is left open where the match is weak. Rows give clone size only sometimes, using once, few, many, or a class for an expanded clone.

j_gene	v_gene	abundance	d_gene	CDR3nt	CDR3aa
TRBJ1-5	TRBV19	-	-	TGTGCCAGTAGACCCTTAGGGGGTGGGCTAGCTCAGCCCCAGCATTTT	CASRPLGGGLAQPQHF
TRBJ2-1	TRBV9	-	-	TGTGCCAGCAGCGTCCTCGGTAGCTCAGGTGAGCAGTTCTTC	CASSVLGSSGEQFF
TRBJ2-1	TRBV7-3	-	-	TGTGCCAGCAGCACCCCAGGGGCGACAGACGGGAATGAGCAGTTCTTC	CASSTPGATDGNEQFF
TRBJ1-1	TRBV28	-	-	TGTGCCAGCCTCGGGCCCCTGAGGGATGAAGCTTTCTTT	CASLGPLRDEAFF
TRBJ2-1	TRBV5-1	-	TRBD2	TGCGCCACCCAGGCGCTAGCGGGCCGTTCGGGTGAGCAGTTCTTC	CATQALAGRSGEQFF
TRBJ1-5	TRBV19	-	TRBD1	TGTGCCAGTAGTCTGAGGACAGGCAGAACCGGCGGTCAGCCCCAGCATTTT	CASSLRTGRTGGQPQHF
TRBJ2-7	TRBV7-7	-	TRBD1	TGTGCCAGCAGCTTAGGAGGACAGGTCTACGAGCAGTACTTC	CASSLGGQVYEQYF
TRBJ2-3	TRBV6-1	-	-	TGTGCCAGCAGTGACAATGACCGCACAGATACGCAGTATTTT	CASSDNDRTDTQYF
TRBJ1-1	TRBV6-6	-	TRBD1	TGTGCCAGCGGAATTGGGACAGAGTACACTGAAGCTTTCTTT	CASGIGTEYTEAFF
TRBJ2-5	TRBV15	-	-	TGTGCCACCAGCAGAGAAGGGCAGGAGACCCAGTACTTC	CATSREGQETQYF
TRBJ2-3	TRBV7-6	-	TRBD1	TGTGCCAGCAGCTTAGCCGGGACAGCCTACACAGATACGCAGTATTTT	CASSLAGTAYTDTQYF
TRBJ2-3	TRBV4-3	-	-	TGCGCCAGCAGCCAAGAGGGGGGAGCAGATACGCAGTATTTT	CASSQEGGADTQYF
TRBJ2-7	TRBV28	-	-	TGTGCCAGCAACTCGAAGGGCAGTGCCTACGAGCAGTACTTC	CASNSKGSAYEQYF
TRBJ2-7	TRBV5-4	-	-	TGTGCCAGCAGCGTACTCTCCTACGAGCAGTACTTC	CASSVLSYEQYF
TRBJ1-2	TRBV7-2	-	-	TGTGCCAGCAGCTTACGTGGTGGGCCGGGGGGCTACACCTTC	CASSLRGGPGGYTF
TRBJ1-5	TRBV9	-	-	TGTGCCAGCAACCCGGACGGCCGAAATAATCAGCCCCAGCATTTT	CASNPDGRNNQPQHF
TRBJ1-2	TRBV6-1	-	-	TGTGCCAGCAGCACCCGGGGGGCGATCTATGGCTACACCTTC	CASSTRGAIYGYTF
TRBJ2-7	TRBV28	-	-	TGTGCCAGCAGTCTGGCGGGGAAGAACTCCTACGAGCAGTACTTC	CASSLAGKNSYEQYF
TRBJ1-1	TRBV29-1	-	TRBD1	TGCAGCGTCAACAGGGGGCTAATGAACACTGAAGCTTTCTTT	CSVNRGLMNTEAFF
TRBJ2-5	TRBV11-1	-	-	TGTGCCAGCAGCTTACTCACAGGGAAAGAGACCCAGTACTTC	CASSLLTGKETQYF
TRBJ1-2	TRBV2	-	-	TGTGCCAGCAAACTACAGGGAACTAACTATGGCTACACCTTC	CASKLQGTNYGYTF
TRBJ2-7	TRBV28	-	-	TGTGCCAGCTCCTTGGGTGGACTCGACTACGAGCAGTACTTC	CASSLGGLDYEQYF
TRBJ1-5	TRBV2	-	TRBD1	TGTGCCAGCACTCCAGGGGGGGCTCAGCCCCAGCATTTT	CASTPGGAQPQHF
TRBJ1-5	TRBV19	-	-	TGTGCCAGTAGTCCCGTGGGCGGGAGAGGTAGCAATCAGCCCCAGCATTTT	CASSPVGGRGSNQPQHF
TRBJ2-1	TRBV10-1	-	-	TGCGCCAGCAGTAAGGGCAGCTCCTACAATGAGCAGTTCTTC	CASSKGSSYNEQFF
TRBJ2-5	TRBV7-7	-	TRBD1	TGTGCCAGCACCGTGGGACAGGGTGAGGGGGAGACCCAGTACTTC	CASTVGQGEGETQYF
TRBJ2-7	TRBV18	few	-	TGTGCCAGCTCACCCGGACAGTCCTACGAGCAGTACTTC	CASSPGQSYEQYF
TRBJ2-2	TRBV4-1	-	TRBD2	TGCGCCAGCAGTCCGGGAGGGGGGCTCCCCGGGGAGCTGTTTTTT	CASSPGGGLPGELFF
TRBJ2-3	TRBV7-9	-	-	TGTGCCAGCAGCCCCAATAGCGGCACAGATACGCAGTATTTT	CASSPNSGTDTQYF
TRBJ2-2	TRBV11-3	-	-	TGTGCCAGCAGCCTCAATCACGGGGAGCTGTTTTTT	CASSLNHGELFF
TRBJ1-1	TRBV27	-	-	TGTGCCAGCCGACGCTTCCTGGGAGGGGGAACGGCTGAAGCTTTCTTT	CASRRFLGGGTAEAFF
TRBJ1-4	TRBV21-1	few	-	TGTGCCAGCAGCAAAGGGGAAGGGAATGAAAAACTGTTTTTT	CASSKGEGNEKLFF
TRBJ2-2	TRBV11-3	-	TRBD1	TGTGCCAGCAGCTTAGGGGACAGGGGGAACACCGGGGAGCTGTTTTTT	CASSLGDRGNTGELFF
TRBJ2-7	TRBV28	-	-	TGTGCCAGCAACGTCGGTGGCAGCTCCTACGAGCAGTACTTC	CASNVGGSSYEQYF
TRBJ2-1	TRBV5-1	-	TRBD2	TGCGCCAGCAGCCAGGGGGTAGCGGGAGGGCGTGACAATGAGCAGTTCTTC	CASSQGVAGGRDNEQFF
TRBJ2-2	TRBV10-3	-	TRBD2	TGTGCCATCAGCGAGTGGCGGGAGCTCGGCACCGGGGAGCTGTTTTTT	CAISEWRELGTGELFF
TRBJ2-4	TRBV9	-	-	TGTGCCAGCAGCGTAGGTGCAGGATCACAAGAAGGGATTCAGTACTTC	CASSVGAGSQEGIQYF
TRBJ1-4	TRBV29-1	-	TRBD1	TGCAGCGTTATGGGACAGGGGATCACTAATGAAAAACTGTTTTTT	CSVMGQGITNEKLFF
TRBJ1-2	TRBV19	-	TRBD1	TGTGCCAGTAGTATAGAAAGGACAGGGGGCGACTATGGCTACACCTTC	CASSIERTGGDYGYTF
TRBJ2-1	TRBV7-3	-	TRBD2	TGTGCCAGCAGCCCCTCCCCGGGACTAGCGGGAGGGCAGCTTCGAAATGAGCAGTTCTTC	CASSPSPGLAGGQLRNEQFF
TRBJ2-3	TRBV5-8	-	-	TGTGCCAGCAGCTTGGAAATCGCCTCGCAGGCGCAGTATTTT	CASSLEIASQAQYF
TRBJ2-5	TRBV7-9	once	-	TGTGCCAGCAGCCGGTCGGGCGGGGGCCGCCAAGAGACCCAGTACTTC	CASSRSGGGRQETQYF
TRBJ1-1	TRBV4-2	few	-	TGTGCCAGCAGCCAACAAGATGAAGCTTTCTTT	CASSQQDEAFF
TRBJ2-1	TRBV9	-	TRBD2	TGTGCCAGCAGCGTCCAACTAGCGGGAGTTCCCAATGAGCAGTTCTTC	CASSVQLAGVPNEQFF
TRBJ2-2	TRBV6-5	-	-	TGTGCCAGCAGTTACGGGCTACCGCCTAACACCGGGGAGCTGTTTTTT	CASSYGLPPNTGELFF
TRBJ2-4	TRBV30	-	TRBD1	TGTGCCTGGAGTCCACAGGGGGCGAAAAACATTCAGTACTTC	CAWSPQGAKNIQYF
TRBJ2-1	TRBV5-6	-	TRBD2	TGTGCCAGCAGCTTGTATGGACTAGCGGGGTACAATGAGCAGTTCTTC	CASSLYGLAGYNEQFF
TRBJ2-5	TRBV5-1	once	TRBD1	TGCGCCAGCAGCTCGGACAGGGGGGAGACCCAGTACTTC	CASSSDRGETQYF
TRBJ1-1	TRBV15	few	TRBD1	TGTGCCACCAGCAGCCTTGACAGGGGGAATGGTGCTTTCTTT	CATSSLDRGNGAFF
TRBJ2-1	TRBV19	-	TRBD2	TGTGCCAGTACATCCGATCGCGGGAGGTCGAGCTCCTACAATGAGCAGTTCTTC	CASTSDRGRSSSYNEQFF
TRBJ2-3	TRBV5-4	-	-	TGTGCCAGCAGCTTGGCCGGGAGAGGGACCACAGATACGCAGTATTTT	CASSLAGRGTTDTQYF
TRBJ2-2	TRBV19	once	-	TGTGCCAGTATCACGGGCTTGGGCGGGGAGCTGTTTTTT	CASITGLGGELFF
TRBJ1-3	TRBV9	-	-	TGTGCCAGCAGCGTAGACCCCAAAACTACAGGGTTGCTAAACACCATATATTTT	CASSVDPKTTGLLNTIYF
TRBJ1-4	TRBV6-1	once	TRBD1	TGTGCCAGCAGTGGAAGGGGGCGTAATGAAAAACTGTTTTTT	CASSGRGRNEKLFF
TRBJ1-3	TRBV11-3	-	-	TGTGCCAGCAGCGGAATCGGAAACACCATATATTTT	CASSGIGNTIYF
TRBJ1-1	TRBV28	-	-	TGTGCCAGCAGCTTACAGGGGAACACTGAAGCTTTCTTT	CASSLQGNTEAFF
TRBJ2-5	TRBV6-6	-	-	TGTGCCAACATGCAGGGGAAGCGAGAGACCCAGTACTTC	CANMQGKRETQYF
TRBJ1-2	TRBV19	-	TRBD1	TGTGCCAGTAGAATGGGACAGGGGCGGTATGGCTACACCTTC	CASRMGQGRYGYTF